Presented here are 5 T cell receptor beta chains from one specimen sequenced in a study of control samples from healthy donors and cancer patients (dated by TCRdb to 2018 to 2020). The receptor library was made with the immunoSEQ multiplex PCR assay. The table was pulled from immuneACCESS by TCRdb, which kept in-frame rearrangements only. Such tables lose some clones; where checked, under half of the loss comes from unresolved V genes, and the rest has no known cause. The sample contains some 89,000 clones, approximately 81% of them found a single time. Together, the top ten hold 2.1% of the sample. The sequencing input was blood. The source is a woman aged 40-49 years in good health.

The V call is TRBV11-1, the J call TRBJ2-1; TRBD1 matches at 8 bases. Germline V CDR1 and CDR2: SGHAT, FQDESV (reference sequence). CDR3 length: 16 amino acids. V shed 4 bases, J shed 7 bases, and the junction held 12 bases outside the gene matches. The CDR3 spells CASSYSGGASLNEQFF. The DNA for the CDR3 is TGTGCCAGCAGCTACTCAGGGGGCGCGAGTTTGAATGAGCAGTTCTTC.

The chain uses TRBV25-1 and TRBJ2-5; TRBD2 agrees at 8 bases. CDR1 is MGHDK and CDR2 is SYGVNS in the germline V gene. V lost 6 bases and J lost 5; bases outside the gene matches: 11. The CDR3 spans 15 residues. The CDR3 DNA reads TGTGCCAGCAGCCCGAACCGGGGGGGGAATGAGACCCAGTACTTC. This sequence encodes CASSPNRGGNETQYF.

V is TRBV10-3 and J is TRBJ1-1; the D gene is possibly TRBD1 (5 bases). There are 14 residues in the CDR3. V was shortened by 0 bases and J by 3 bases, with 8 bases between the two germline ends. Per germline, CDR1 ENHRY and CDR2 SYGVKD. This chain's CDR3 is CAISESEGYTEAFF. The CDR3 bases are TGTGCCATCAGTGAGTCGGAGGGGTACACTGAAGCTTTCTTT.

The chain uses TRBV6-4 and TRBJ2-1; 8 bases map to TRBD2. Germline V gene lookup returns CDR1 MRHNA and CDR2 SNTAGT. V shed 6 bases and J 1 base; nucleotides not matched to a gene: 5. This CDR3 is 15 amino acids long. CDR3 sequence reads: CASSLLAASYNEQFF. CDR3 coding DNA: TGTGCCAGCAGCCTACTAGCGGCGTCCTACAATGAGCAGTTCTTC.

The chain links TRBV30 to TRBJ2-3, with D unclear. The CDR3 has 13 amino acids. The V gene lost 0 bases and the J gene lost 6 bases, with 10 bases spanning the gap. CDR1 and CDR2 from the germline V gene are GTSNPN and SVGIG (reference sequence). The DNA of the CDR3 is TGTGCCTGGAGTGTAGGGTCATTTGATACGCAGTATTTT. Amino acids: CAWSVGSFDTQYF.